One and the same sample provided the 27 T cell receptor beta chains below, sequenced in a study of T-cell memory formation after mild COVID-19 (dated by TCRdb to 2020 to 2022). Library creation used 5' RACE. Sequencing took place on an Illumina NovaSeq 6000. TCRdb redid the processing of the public reads, applying fastp at Q25 and MiXCR, and retained in-frame beta chains. Every distinct CDR3 protein forms one entry, paired with its most common genes and DNA. This sample gives tens of thousands of distinct CDR3 sequences in total; roughly 10% of them show up just once. Of the sample, roughly 27% falls within the top ten clones. Sequencing was carried out using PBMCs or a T cell subset sorted from them (not recorded which). These receptor sequences come from a man younger than 35 who had mild COVID-19 (a few samples of this study predate the infection). The sample titles of this study are shuffled in the database, so cell type and time point are left out; the donor was told from shared clones.

The V call is TRBV7-2, the J call TRBJ1-2; D remains ambiguous. CDR1 and CDR2 from the germline V gene are SGHTA and FQGNSA. V lost 5 bases and J lost 0, with 13 bases in between. This CDR3 region has 15 residues. In nucleotides, the CDR3 is TGTGCCAGCAGCCCCGGTGGTGGAGCTAACTATGGCTACACCTTC. Encoded protein: CASSPGGGANYGYTF. The entire variable domain, with the rest obtained from reference TRBV7-2 and TRBJ1-2, is as follows: GAGVSQSPSNKVTEKGKDVELRCDPISGHTALYWYRQSLGQGLEFLIYFQGNSAPDKSGLPSDRFSAERTGGSVSTLTIQRTQQEDSAVYLCASSPGGGANYGYTFGSGTRLTVV.

This clonotype was recorded a few times. The chain employs TRBV4-2 and TRBJ2-6, with TRBD2 matching 10 bases. The CDR3 loop spans 18 amino acids. CDR1 and CDR2 from the germline V gene are LGHNA and YNFKEQ. Unmatched junction bases numbered 7, after V lost 1 base and J lost 4 bases. The CDR3 loop is CASSQVTLAGAGANVLTF. As DNA, the CDR3 is TGTGCCAGCAGCCAAGTCACCCTAGCGGGGGCGGGGGCCAACGTCCTGACTTTC.

This clonotype was detected many times. The V call is TRBV18, the J call TRBJ1-1, with D maybe TRBD1 (5 bases). The CDR3 contains 13 residues. Deletions cut 6 bases from V and 6 bases from J, with 14 bases between. CDR1 and CDR2 (germline): KGHSH, LQKENI. CDR3 sequence reads: CASSPYFRAEAFF. CDR3 coding DNA: TGTGCCAGCTCCCCTTATTTCAGGGCTGAAGCTTTCTTT.

This clonotype was picked up many times. This chain uses TRBV7-8 with TRBJ2-3, with 7 bases that match TRBD1. Germline V gene data show CDR1 as SGHVS and CDR2 as FQNEAQ. J gave up 2 bases and V 4 bases, and 6 bases lay outside the gene matches. The CDR3 covers 15 residues. CDR3 nucleotides: TGTGCCAGCAGCTGGAACAGGGGTGACACAGATACGCAGTATTTT. Its protein is CASSWNRGDTDTQYF.

In this sample, this clonotype turned up a few times. Here the CDR3 DNA reads TGTGCCACAATATGGACAGGGAGATTCACTGAAGCTTTCTTT. Amino acids: CATIWTGRFTEAFF. The rearrangement uses TRBV19 and TRBJ1-1, with TRBD1 matching over 8 bases. V was clipped by 10 bases and J by 4 bases; unmatched bases: 11. Germline V gene lookup returns CDR1 LNHDA and CDR2 SQIVND (reference sequence). This CDR3 comprises 14 residues.

This chain connects TRBV5-4 to TRBJ2-7; D could derive from TRBD1 or TRBD2 (6 bases each). The CDR3 length is 13 residues. Germline V CDR1 and CDR2: SGHNT, YYREEE (reference sequence). V shed 2 bases and J shed 7 bases, with 13 bases lying between them. The CDR3 is CASSFGGSGEQYV. The CDR3 DNA follows: TGTGCCAGCAGCTTCGGGGGCTCGGGAGAGCAGTACGTC.

This clonotype was detected ten times or more. The V gene is TRBV5-4, the J gene TRBJ2-7, with a tentative D call TRBD1 (6 bases). CDR1 is SGHNT and CDR2 is YYREEE in the germline V gene (reference sequence). This CDR3 is 14 amino acids long. Trimming took 0 bases from V and 7 from J, leaving 14 bases between them. The CDR3 DNA is TGTGCCAGCAGCTTGGAGGCAGGGGCAAGGGAGCAGTACTTC. Protein: CASSLEAGAREQYF.

The chain has TRBV10-3 and TRBJ2-1; 7 positions agree with TRBD2. V gave up 3 bases and J gave up 5 bases; unmatched junction bases: 4. CDR1 and CDR2 (germline): ENHRY, SYGVKD. The CDR3 loop spans 14 amino acids. The CDR3 reads CAISDPGGDNEQFF. CDR3 DNA sequence: TGTGCCATCAGTGACCCTGGGGGGGACAATGAGCAGTTCTTC.

This clonotype was detected ten times or more. One junction end does not reproduce the germline sequence, and a read error may be involved. The V call is TRBV20-1, the J call TRBJ2-1; the D gene is possibly TRBD2 (5 bases). The germline V gene encodes CDR1 DFQATT and CDR2 SNEGSKA (reference sequence). The CDR3 runs to 8 residues. The CDR3, as DNA: TGCAGTGCTAGACGGGGTCTCTTC. Translation gives CSARRGLF.

The sample holds many counts of this clonotype. The chain uses TRBV4-1 and TRBJ1-1; possible D gene TRBD1, 5 bases. Trimming removed 0 bases at V and 6 bases at J, with 17 bases between. This CDR3 comprises 16 residues. Germline V lookup: CDR1 MGHRA, CDR2 YSYEKL. CDR3 region: CASSQELGGRGAEAFF. The CDR3 DNA reads as TGCGCCAGCAGCCAAGAGTTGGGAGGCCGGGGGGCTGAAGCTTTCTTT.

This clonotype was observed many times. V usage is TRBV5-1 and J usage is TRBJ1-1; D call uncertain. The ends were cut back, 0 bases at V and 1 base at J, with 7 bases in the middle. Per germline, CDR1 SGHRS and CDR2 YFSETQ. This CDR3 has 14 residues. CDR3 in amino acids: CASSLDRSNTEAFF. For the CDR3, the DNA is TGCGCCAGCAGCTTGGACAGATCGAACACTGAAGCTTTCTTT.

This clonotype occurred many times. The gene calls are TRBV20-1 and TRBJ2-7; no clear D gene. Germline assignment: CDR1 DFQATT and CDR2 SNEGSKA (reference sequence). This CDR3 comprises 14 residues. Trimming cost V 6 bases and J 6 bases, with 21 bases left between them. This CDR3 reads CSARPRLGSLEQYF. DNA for the CDR3: TGCAGTGCCAGACCACGGCTGGGGTCTCTCGAGCAGTACTTC.

This clonotype was detected many times. The chain has TRBV28 and TRBJ2-3, with a weak D call TRBD2 (6 bases). The CDR3 totals 14 residues. The V and J ends lost 4 bases and 0 bases respectively, with 8 bases between them. The germline V gene has CDR1 MDHEN and CDR2 SYDVKM. The CDR3 reads CASSSSGSTDTQYF. DNA of the CDR3: TGTGCCAGCAGTTCCAGCGGGAGCACAGATACGCAGTATTTT.

This clonotype has at least ten counts. The chain combines TRBV7-9 with TRBJ2-1; D gene uncertain. The CDR3 contains 10 residues. CDR1 and CDR2 from the germline V gene are SEHNR and FQNEAQ (reference sequence). The CDR3 loop is CALGYNEQFF. The CDR3 coding sequence is TGTGCTCTCGGCTACAATGAGCAGTTCTTC.

At least ten counts were recorded for this clonotype. The J gene is TRBJ1-1, the V gene TRBV29-1; weak D call: TRBD1 (5 bases). This CDR3 contains 15 residues. Trimming pared 6 bases from V and 0 bases from J, leaving 17 bases between. Germline assignment: CDR1 SQVTM and CDR2 ANQGSEA. The CDR3: CSVGTGWGMNTEAFF. CDR3 DNA sequence: TGCAGCGTAGGAACAGGTTGGGGCATGAACACTGAAGCTTTCTTT.

This clonotype was seen ten or more times. This rearrangement joins TRBV18 to TRBJ2-6, with 7 bases lining up with TRBD2. CDR3 length: 16 residues. The germline CDR1 and CDR2 sequences are KGHSH and LQKENI. The V gene end was trimmed by 3 bases and the J gene end by 2 bases; junction bases not matched to a gene: 4. The CDR3 DNA is TGTGCCAGCTCACCTCAAGCGGGGACTGGGGCCAACGTCCTGACTTTC. Its protein product is CASSPQAGTGANVLTF. Supplemented by reference TRBV18 and TRBJ2-6, the full variable domain reads NAGVMQNPRHLVRRRGQEARLRCSPMKGHSHVYWYRQLPEEGLKFMVYLQKENIIDESGMPKERFSAEFPKEGPSILRIQQVVRGDSAAYFCASSPQAGTGANVLTFGAGSRLTVL.

This clonotype was found many times. The chain carries TRBV24-1 and TRBJ2-7, with 10 positions matching TRBD1. V gave up 12 bases and J gave up 3 bases; unmatched junction bases: 13. The CDR3 spans 15 residues. Germline values: CDR1 KGHDR, CDR2 SFDVKD. The CDR3 reads CAPQARDRGLYEQYV. The CDR3 coding sequence is TGTGCCCCCCAGGCTCGGGACAGGGGACTCTACGAGCAGTACGTC.

This clonotype appeared many times. V is TRBV20-1 and J is TRBJ2-5; possibly TRBD2 for D (7 bases). V lost 4 bases to trimming and J lost 4 bases, with 22 bases between them. CDR1 and CDR2 from the germline V gene are DFQATT and SNEGSKA (reference sequence). CDR3 size: 16 residues. The CDR3 DNA reads as TGCAGTGCTAAGGCAGGGATGAGGGGGGAGGGAGAGACCCAGTACTTC. Its protein is CSAKAGMRGEGETQYF.

This clonotype was seen many times. This rearrangement joins TRBV5-1 to TRBJ2-2; a weak D match, TRBD2 (5 bases). Germline lookup yields CDR1 SGHRS and CDR2 YFSETQ. Trimming took off 4 bases at V and 6 bases at J, with 13 bases between the two ends. The CDR3 covers 14 residues. CDR3 residues: CASSETTPPGELFF. Written as DNA, the CDR3 is TGCGCCAGCAGCGAGACTACTCCCCCCGGGGAGCTGTTTTTT.

This clonotype appeared once. V and J are TRBV5-4 and TRBJ2-7, with D tentatively TRBD1 or TRBD2 (6 bases each). The CDR3 consists of 15 residues. Germline loops: CDR1 SGHNT, CDR2 YYREEE (reference sequence). The V gene lost 6 bases and the J gene lost 5 bases, with 21 bases spanning the gap. CDR3 coding DNA: TGTGCCAGCACTCTGGGGGGCAGGAGTCGCGACGAGCAGTACTTC. Translated, it gives CASTLGGRSRDEQYF.

There are many counts of this clonotype. The genes are TRBV11-3 and TRBJ2-2; D perhaps matches TRBD1 (6 bases). The CDR3 extends over 15 amino acids. Deletions cut 4 bases from V and 3 bases from J, with 12 bases between. Germline values: CDR1 SGHNT, CDR2 YENEEA. The CDR3 loop is CASSSREGDTGELFF. The CDR3 DNA reads TGTGCCAGCAGCTCCAGAGAGGGGGACACCGGGGAGCTGTTTTTT.

This clonotype has at least ten counts. The gene calls are TRBV20-1 and TRBJ1-6; no clear D gene. The CDR3 has 15 residues. V was cut by 6 bases and J by 0 bases, with 12 bases left in between. The germline gives CDR1 DFQATT, CDR2 SNEGSKA (reference sequence). The DNA for the CDR3 is TGCAGTGCAGCAAGAGGGAGCTCCTATAATTCACCCCTCCACTTT. Amino acid sequence: CSAARGSSYNSPLHF.

This clonotype occurred many times. The chain combines TRBV7-9 with TRBJ2-2; weak D call: TRBD2 (6 bases). CDR1 and CDR2 from the germline V gene are SEHNR and FQNEAQ (reference sequence). The V end was cut by 3 bases, the J end by 6 bases, with 8 bases between. CDR3 size: 13 residues. For the CDR3, the DNA is TGTGCCAGCAGCTTCTGGGAGGCCGGGGAGCTGTTTTTT. Protein sequence: CASSFWEAGELFF. The whole variable domain, remainder taken from reference TRBV7-9 and TRBJ2-2, is DTGVSQNPRHKITKRGQNVTFRCDPISEHNRLYWYRQTLGQGPEFLTYFQNEAQLEKSRLLSDRFSAERPKGSFSTLEIQRTEQGDSAMYLCASSFWEAGELFFGEGSRLTVL.

This clonotype was detected many times. The gene calls are TRBV12-3 or TRBV12-4 and TRBJ1-1; D remains ambiguous. V was cut by 5 bases and J by 2 bases, with 12 bases left in between. There are 14 residues in the CDR3. This CDR3 is CASSTTDTNTEAFF. As DNA, the CDR3 is TGTGCCAGCAGTACTACAGATACTAACACTGAAGCTTTCTTT.

This clonotype occurred many times. This chain joins TRBV30 and TRBJ1-2; the D is unclear. The V gene's germline CDR1 is GTSNPN and CDR2 SVGIG (reference sequence). V lost 0 bases to trimming and J lost 5 bases, with 7 bases between them. The CDR3 has 12 amino acids. CDR3 nucleotides: TGTGCCTGGAGTGTACACGGTTATGGCTACACCTTC. Its translation: CAWSVHGYGYTF. Complete variable domain (other parts from reference TRBV30 and TRBJ1-2): SQTIHQWPATLVQPVGSPLSLECTVEGTSNPNLYWYRQAAGRGLQLLFYSVGIGQISSEVPQNLSASRPQDRQFILSSKKLLLSDSGFYLCAWSVHGYGYTFGSGTRLTVV.

V gene TRBV9 combines with J gene TRBJ2-7; weak D call: TRBD1 (5 bases). The CDR3 sequence is 16 residues long. V was shortened by 0 bases and J by 4 bases, with 17 bases between the two germline ends. Germline CDR1 reads SGDLS; CDR2 reads YYNGEE. The chain's CDR3 is CASSVGGRVLGYEQYF. In nucleotides, the CDR3 is TGTGCCAGCAGCGTAGGGGGCAGGGTGCTGGGGTACGAGCAGTACTTC.

The chain couples TRBV2 to TRBJ2-5; 14 bases match TRBD2. J gave up 4 bases and V 6 bases, and 4 bases lay outside the gene matches. Germline V CDR1 and CDR2: SNHLY, FYNNEI. The CDR3 runs to 15 residues. CDR3 coding DNA: TGTGCCAGCAGGAAGGGGACTAGCGGGGGAGAGACCCAGTACTTC. Translation gives CASRKGTSGGETQYF. The complete variable domain, with remaining parts taken from reference TRBV2 and TRBJ2-5, reads EPEVTQTPSHQVTQMGQEVILRCVPISNHLYFYWYRQILGQKVEFLVSFYNNEISEKSEIFDDQFSVERPDGSNFTLKIRSTKLEDSAMYFCASRKGTSGGETQYFGPGTRLLVL.